Each of the 19 T cell receptor beta chains below was sequenced from the same sample in a study of T cells in Graves' hyperthyroidism and ophthalmopathy. From RNA transcripts, TCR beta CDR3 regions were amplified. The HTBI primer set served for first-round RT-PCR of the TCR CDR3. Via MiXCR, TCRdb re-called the multiplex PCR reads, giving one row per CDR3 protein. The table records approximately 380,000 distinct CDR3 sequences, over 12% of them present only once. The sequencing sample was made of blood. The receptor source for this set is a man aged 50-60 years with Graves' ophthalmopathy.

This clonotype was seen a few times. The gene calls are TRBV14 and TRBJ1-1; no reliable D call. The V and J ends lost 6 bases and 7 bases respectively, with 18 bases between them. Looked up from germline, CDR1 is SGHDN and CDR2 is FVKESK. The CDR3 spans 14 residues. The CDR3 region has the DNA TGTGCCAGCAGACCCACCGGCCAATCATTTGAAGCTTTCTTT. Its translation is CASRPTGQSFEAFF.

This clonotype was picked up many times. This sequence joins TRBV12-3 or TRBV12-4 and TRBJ2-7; D ambiguous. The length of the CDR3 is 17 residues. The V end was cut by 0 bases, the J end by 0 bases, with 15 bases between. This CDR3 is CASSLAHRRFNSYEQYF. CDR3 DNA: TGTGCCAGCAGTTTAGCGCATCGACGGTTCAACTCCTACGAGCAGTACTTC.

As regards this clonotype: A much bigger clone sits one base away, suggesting this may be a read error. The V call is TRBV28, the J call TRBJ1-2; tentatively, D is TRBD1 (5 bases). In germline, CDR1 is MDHEN, CDR2 SYDVKM. The CDR3 spans 15 residues. The V end was cut by 4 bases, the J end by 1 base, with 13 bases between. DNA for the CDR3: TGTGCCAGCAGTTCATGGGGGGTGGGTAACTATGGCTACACCTTC. It codes for CASSSWGVGNYGYTF.

This clonotype was seen at least ten times. The chain is built from TRBV3-1 and TRBJ1-3, with D tentatively TRBD1 (6 bases). The V end lost 3 bases, the J end lost 0 bases, and 12 bases lay between the germline ends. Germline lookup yields CDR1 LGHDT and CDR2 YNNKEL (reference sequence). This CDR3 comprises 16 residues. CDR3 region: CASSQGGQSSGNTIYF. DNA of the CDR3: TGTGCCAGCAGCCAGGGAGGACAGAGCTCTGGAAACACCATATATTTT.

In its sample, this clonotype was seen a few times. The DNA of the CDR3 is TGTGCCATCAGCAGACAGGGAGTAGAGACCCAGTACTTC. Residues: CAISRQGVETQYF. The rearrangement uses TRBV10-3 and TRBJ2-5; 7 bases fit TRBD1. Losses at the gene ends were 6 bases for V and 4 bases for J; bases not matched to a gene: 5. This CDR3 comprises 13 residues. Germline CDR1 reads ENHRY; CDR2 reads SYGVKD.

There are a few counts of this clonotype. The V call is TRBV12-3 or TRBV12-4, the J call TRBJ2-1, with 10 bases aligning to TRBD2. J gave up 8 bases and V 6 bases, and 7 bases lay outside the gene matches. This CDR3 region has 14 residues. CDR3 in DNA: TGTGCCAGCAGCCCTAGCGGGAGTTCCTATGAGCAGTTCTTC. Protein sequence: CASSPSGSSYEQFF.

This clonotype was observed many times. The chain links TRBV12-3 or TRBV12-4 to TRBJ2-3; D may be TRBD1 or TRBD2 (5 bases each). Trimming pared 3 bases from V and 5 bases from J, leaving 15 bases between. The CDR3 is made up of 15 amino acids. Here the CDR3 DNA reads TGTGCCAGCAGTTTTGAGGGGCGATGGGTAGATACGCAGTATTTT. Translating gives CASSFEGRWVDTQYF.

The rearrangement uses TRBV7-9 and TRBJ2-5, with 9 nucleotides matching TRBD2. CDR1 and CDR2 from the germline V gene are SEHNR and FQNEAQ (reference sequence). V shed 5 bases and J 3 bases; nucleotides not matched to a gene: 7. The CDR3 contains 15 residues. The CDR3: CASSPRTSVEETQYF. For the CDR3, the DNA is TGTGCCAGCAGCCCGAGGACTAGCGTGGAAGAGACCCAGTACTTC.

The V and J genes are TRBV27 and TRBJ1-2, with 11 bases aligning to TRBD1. CDR1 is MNHEY, CDR2 SMNVEV, per germline (reference sequence). Germline trimming cut 5 bases from V and 8 bases from J; bases unmatched to any gene: 7. CDR3 length: 14 residues. CDR3 sequence: CASSPGQGAKGYTF. CDR3 nucleotide sequence: TGTGCCAGCAGTCCCGGACAGGGGGCGAAAGGCTACACCTTC.

This sequence joins TRBV6-6 and TRBJ2-2; D unclear. Germline CDR1 reads MNHNY; CDR2 reads SVGAGI (reference sequence). V was cut by 0 bases and J by 4 bases, with 12 bases left in between. CDR3 length: 16 amino acids. CDR3 sequence: CASSYSRGSGTGELFF. In DNA, the CDR3 is TGTGCCAGCAGTTACTCTAGAGGCTCGGGCACCGGGGAGCTGTTTTTT.

The sample holds many counts of this clonotype. The chain is built from TRBV6-2 or TRBV6-3 and TRBJ2-3; TRBD2 matches 7 bases. CDR1 MNHEY and CDR2 SVGEGT come from the germline V gene. There are 17 residues in the CDR3. V lost 0 bases, J lost 2 bases, and 8 bases stayed unmatched. As DNA, the CDR3 is TGTGCCAGCAGTTACTCGAGAAGGCTAGCGGACACAGATACGCAGTATTTT. Its translation is CASSYSRRLADTDTQYF.

This clonotype was found a few times. The V gene is TRBV2, the J gene TRBJ2-3; 10 nucleotides align to TRBD2. The CDR3 loop spans 18 amino acids. After removal of 2 bases from V and 3 bases from J, the junction contained 11 bases not matched to a gene. Germline lookup yields CDR1 SNHLY and CDR2 FYNNEI. In DNA form, the CDR3 reads TGTGCCAGCAGTGAATCTTTTCTTCCTAGCGGGAGTACAGATACGCAGTATTTT. Translating gives CASSESFLPSGSTDTQYF.

This clonotype was counted at least ten times. The rearrangement uses TRBV3-1 and TRBJ1-4; TRBD1 aligns across 11 bases. V gave up 2 bases and J gave up 1 base; unmatched junction bases: 9. Germline CDR1 and CDR2: LGHDT and YNNKEL (reference sequence). The CDR3 spans 19 residues. The CDR3 loop reads CASSQPGQGDRETNEKLFF. The DNA for the CDR3 is TGTGCCAGCAGCCAACCGGGACAGGGGGACCGGGAAACTAATGAAAAACTGTTTTTT. The whole variable domain, filled in from reference TRBV3-1 and TRBJ1-4, reads DTAVSQTPKYLVTQMGNDKSIKCEQNLGHDTMYWYKQDSKKFLKIMFSYNNKELIINETVPNRFSPKSPDKAHLNLHINSLELGDSAVYFCASSQPGQGDRETNEKLFFGSGTQLSVL.

This clonotype was observed at least ten times. The CDR3 DNA reads TGTGCCAGCAGTGAAAGTCAGCCAAAACCTTCCTACGAGCAGTACTTC. This sequence encodes CASSESQPKPSYEQYF. The chain combines TRBV6-4 with TRBJ2-7; D is ambiguous. Germline loops: CDR1 MRHNA, CDR2 SNTAGT. The V and J ends lost 3 bases and 1 base respectively, with 16 bases between them. The CDR3 has 16 amino acids.

In this sample, this clonotype turned up a few times. The V call is TRBV20-1, the J call TRBJ2-2; 9 positions match TRBD1. V was pared by 2 bases and J by 6 bases, with 10 bases of the junction left unmatched. Germline V CDR1 and CDR2: DFQATT, SNEGSKA (reference sequence). The CDR3 covers 16 residues. This chain's CDR3 is CSARTLGTGRSGELFF. For the CDR3, the DNA is TGCAGTGCTAGAACTCTCGGGACAGGGCGGTCCGGGGAGCTGTTTTTT.

This clonotype was observed a handful of times. The rearrangement joins TRBV12-3 or TRBV12-4 to TRBJ2-2; D perhaps matches TRBD2 (6 bases). The germline V and J ends were trimmed by 6 bases and 1 base, with 12 bases remaining between them. This CDR3 contains 15 residues. CDR3 DNA sequence: TGTGCCAGCAGAACGGACGGGGGGAACACCGGGGAGCTGTTTTTT. Its translation is CASRTDGGNTGELFF.

The rearrangement uses TRBV5-1 and TRBJ2-1, with TRBD2 matching 7 bases. Per the germline V gene, CDR1 is SGHRS and CDR2 is YFSETQ. CDR3 length: 15 residues. V shed 0 bases and J 5 bases; nucleotides not matched to a gene: 5. The CDR3 sequence: CASSLESGTNNEQFF. CDR3 sequence (DNA): TGCGCCAGCAGCTTGGAATCCGGGACTAACAATGAGCAGTTCTTC.

J is TRBJ1-6 and V is TRBV14; D possibly corresponds to TRBD1 (5 bases). V lost 1 base to trimming and J lost 6 bases, with 7 bases between them. Germline V gene sequence: CDR1 SGHDN, CDR2 FVKESK. The CDR3 runs 14 residues. This chain's CDR3 is CASSQGDFNSPLHF. CDR3 sequence (DNA): TGTGCCAGCAGCCAAGGGGACTTTAATTCACCCCTCCACTTT.

At least ten counts were recorded for this clonotype. The chain is built from TRBV30 and TRBJ1-2, with 9 nucleotides matching TRBD1. The CDR3 runs to 14 residues. J lost 3 bases, V lost 2 bases, and 4 bases had no gene match. Germline-derived CDR1 and CDR2 are GTSNPN and SVGIG (reference sequence). The CDR3 sequence: CAWSPDRGYYGYTF. The CDR3 DNA reads as TGTGCCTGGAGTCCGGACAGGGGTTACTATGGCTACACCTTC.